This T cell receptor beta chain originates from a study of OX40 agonist ivuxolimab in advanced cancers. The study, taken as a whole, reports: It was not determined which antigens were specifically recognized by the peripheral T cells that had undergone clonal expansion.

As for this clone: No antigen is known for it.

The ends were cut back, 0 bases at V and 9 bases at J, with 15 bases in the middle. CDR1 and CDR2 (germline): ENHRY, SYGVKD. The CDR3 extends over 16 amino acids. Method: immunoSEQ multiplex PCR; TCRdb's copy keeps in-frame clones and lacks some. The table lists 76,000 or so clones, 93% of them singletons, with about 6.4% in the top ten. This TCR derives from an adult with an advanced solid tumor such as melanoma, head and neck, liver or kidney cancer. Here the sequenced sample was CD4+ or CD8+ T cells sorted from blood, taken in a trial of the OX40 agonist ivuxolimab. The J gene is TRBJ1-6, the V gene TRBV10-3; a possible D gene is TRBD1 (5 bases). This CDR3 reads CAISESGHSNRSPLHF. CDR3 bases: TGTGCCATCAGTGAGTCGGGGCACTCCAATCGTTCACCCCTCCACTTT.